A single sample gave rise to the 11 T cell receptor beta chains below, sequenced in a study of T cell repertoires in cytomegalovirus infection. TCRdb re-analysed the reads in MiXCR, keeping a single row per CDR3 protein. The table has 200,000 or so distinct CDR3 sequences, roughly a fifth seen once; the top ten hold approximately 2.9%. The material sequenced was PBMCs. Receptors originate from a human donor in good health (CMV status not recorded). Some clones in this sample may be carry-over from other donors' samples.

This clonotype was observed many times. The chain employs TRBV12-3 or TRBV12-4 and TRBJ2-3; 8 bases agree with TRBD2. This CDR3 has 14 residues. Trimming at V came to 3 bases and at J to 6 bases, leaving 5 bases not matched to a gene. CDR3 loop: CASSFSGGMDTQYF. The CDR3, as DNA: TGTGCCAGCAGTTTCAGCGGGGGAATGGATACGCAGTATTTT.

The sample holds many counts of this clonotype. This chain's CDR3 is CASSTSDTSWKAFF. The CDR3 region has the DNA TGTGCCAGCAGCACCTCGGACACCTCATGGAAGGCTTTCTTT. This chain links TRBV7-9 with TRBJ1-1; D perhaps matches TRBD1 (5 bases). There are 14 residues in the CDR3. Germline lookup yields CDR1 SEHNR and CDR2 FQNEAQ (reference sequence). The V end lost 5 bases, the J end lost 11 bases, and 21 bases lay between the germline ends.

This clonotype was observed at least ten times. This chain joins TRBV7-2 and TRBJ2-1; D call uncertain. The germline V gene has CDR1 SGHTA and CDR2 FQGNSA. The CDR3 loop spans 14 amino acids. V was trimmed by 4 bases and J by 7 bases, leaving 14 bases between them. Here the CDR3 reads CASSSPGPWNEQFF. As DNA, the CDR3 is TGTGCCAGCAGCTCCCCGGGTCCCTGGAATGAGCAGTTCTTC.

Only a few counts were recorded for this clonotype. The chain has TRBV5-6 and TRBJ2-2, with 7 bases fitting TRBD1. CDR1 SGHDT and CDR2 YYEEEE come from the germline V gene. V gave up 3 bases and J gave up 5 bases; unmatched junction bases: 10. The CDR3 consists of 16 residues. CDR3 protein: CASSSRQGGATGELFF. The CDR3 region has the DNA TGTGCCAGCAGCTCCCGACAGGGTGGAGCGACCGGGGAGCTGTTTTTT.

There are many counts of this clonotype. This chain uses TRBV11-3 with TRBJ2-5; D unclear. The germline gives CDR1 SGHNT, CDR2 YENEEA. The CDR3 is 12 residues long. Deletions cut 2 bases from V and 3 bases from J, with 4 bases between. In DNA form, the CDR3 reads TGTGCCAGCAGCTTACAGAAAGAGACCCAGTACTTC. It codes for CASSLQKETQYF.

This clonotype was counted only a few times. The chain joins TRBV6-2 or TRBV6-3 to TRBJ2-3; possible D gene TRBD1, 5 bases. CDR3 length: 15 residues. The germline V and J ends were trimmed by 5 bases and 5 bases, with 17 bases remaining between them. Per the germline V gene, CDR1 is MNHEY and CDR2 is SVGEGT. The CDR3 nucleotides read TGTGCCAGCAGTCACAGGACGGCAGCACTAGATACGCAGTATTTT. It yields the protein CASSHRTAALDTQYF.

The chain has TRBV12-3 or TRBV12-4 and TRBJ1-1, with 8 bases lining up with TRBD1. Trimming cost V 10 bases and J 5 bases; bases outside gene matches: 12. This CDR3 comprises 14 residues. DNA for the CDR3: TGTGCCACCTATCCCGGGACAGGAAGGACTGAAGCTTTCTTT. Its protein is CATYPGTGRTEAFF.

Only a few counts were recorded for this clonotype. This rearrangement joins TRBV3-1 to TRBJ2-7; perhaps D is TRBD1 or TRBD2 (5 bases each). CDR3 length: 14 amino acids. The germline gives CDR1 LGHDT, CDR2 YNNKEL (reference sequence). The ends were cut back, 0 bases at V and 5 bases at J, with 11 bases in the middle. Written as DNA, the CDR3 is TGTGCCAGCAGCCAAGATATCGGGACCGACGAGCAGTACTTC. As protein: CASSQDIGTDEQYF.

Ten or more counts support this clonotype. The rearrangement uses TRBV7-9 and TRBJ2-4; D not resolved. CDR3 length equals 16 residues. CDR1 and CDR2 from the germline V gene are SEHNR and FQNEAQ (reference sequence). The V gene lost 1 base and the J gene lost 0 bases, with 10 bases spanning the gap. The CDR3 DNA reads TGTGCCAGCAGCTTAGGCCTTCCAATAGCCAAAAACATTCAGTACTTC. Amino acids: CASSLGLPIAKNIQYF.

This chain uses TRBV29-1 with TRBJ2-1, with TRBD2 matching over 11 bases. After removal of 8 bases from V and 1 base from J, the junction contained 10 bases not matched to a gene. The CDR3 covers 16 residues. Germline V gene data show CDR1 as SQVTM and CDR2 as ANQGSEA. CDR3 in amino acids: CSTPSLAGGSYNEQFF. CDR3 nucleotides: TGCAGCACACCGAGCCTAGCGGGAGGTTCCTACAATGAGCAGTTCTTC.

The rearrangement links TRBV6-6 to TRBJ2-2, with a possible D match to TRBD1 (6 bases). The ends were cut back, 6 bases at V and 7 bases at J, with 24 bases in the middle. CDR1 is MNHNY, CDR2 SVGAGI, per germline (reference sequence). The CDR3 has 17 amino acids. The CDR3 reads CASSPHYDKEGGGELFF. DNA for the CDR3: TGTGCCAGCAGCCCCCATTACGACAAGGAAGGGGGCGGGGAGCTGTTTTTT.